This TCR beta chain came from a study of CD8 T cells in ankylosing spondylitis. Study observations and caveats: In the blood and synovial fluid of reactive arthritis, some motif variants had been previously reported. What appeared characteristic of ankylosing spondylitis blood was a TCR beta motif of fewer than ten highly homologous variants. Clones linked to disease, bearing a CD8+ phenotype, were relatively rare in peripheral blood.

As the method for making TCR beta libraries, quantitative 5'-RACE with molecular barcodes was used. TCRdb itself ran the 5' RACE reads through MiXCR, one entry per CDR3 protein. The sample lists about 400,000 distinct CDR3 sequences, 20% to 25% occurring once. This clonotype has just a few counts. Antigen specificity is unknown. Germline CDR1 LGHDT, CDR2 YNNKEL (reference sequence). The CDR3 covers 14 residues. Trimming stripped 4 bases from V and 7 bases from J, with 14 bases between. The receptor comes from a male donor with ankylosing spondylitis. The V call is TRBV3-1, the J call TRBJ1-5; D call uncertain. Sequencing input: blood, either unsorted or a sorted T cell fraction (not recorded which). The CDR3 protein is CASSRIPEVQPQHF. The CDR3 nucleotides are TGTGCCAGCAGCCGGATCCCTGAGGTCCAGCCCCAGCATTTT.